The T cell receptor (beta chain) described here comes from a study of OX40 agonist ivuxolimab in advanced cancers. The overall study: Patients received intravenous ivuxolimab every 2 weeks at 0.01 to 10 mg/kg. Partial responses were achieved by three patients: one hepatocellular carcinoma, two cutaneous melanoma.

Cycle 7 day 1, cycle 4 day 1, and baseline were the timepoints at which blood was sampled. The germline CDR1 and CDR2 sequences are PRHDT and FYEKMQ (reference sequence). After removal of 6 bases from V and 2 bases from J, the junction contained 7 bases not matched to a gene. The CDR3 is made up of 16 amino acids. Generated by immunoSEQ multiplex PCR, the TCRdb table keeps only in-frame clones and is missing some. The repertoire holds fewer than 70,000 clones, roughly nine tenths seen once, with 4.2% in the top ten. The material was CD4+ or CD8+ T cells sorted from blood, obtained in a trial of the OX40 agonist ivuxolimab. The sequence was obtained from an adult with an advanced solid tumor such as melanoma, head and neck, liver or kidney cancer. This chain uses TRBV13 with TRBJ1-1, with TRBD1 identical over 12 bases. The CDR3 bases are TGTGCCAGCAGTTCCCGGGACAGGGGGCGCAACACTGAAGCTTTCTTT. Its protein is CASSSRDRGRNTEAFF.